These 29 T cell receptor beta chains were sequenced from one sample in a study of cytomegalovirus exposure and HLA in healthy donors. PCR used 60 Vbeta primers and 13 Jbeta primers. Sequencing used immunoSEQ multiplex PCR; TCRdb keeps in-frame clones, though not all of them. This sample has 130,000 or so clones, with 82% found just once. The sequenced sample consisted of PBMCs. The receptors shown here come from a woman between 50 and 59 years old in good health and CMV-seropositive.

V and J are TRBV4-1 and TRBJ2-7; tentative D call: TRBD2 (7 bases). Trimming removed 0 bases at V and 5 bases at J, with 17 bases between. From germline, CDR1 is MGHRA and CDR2 YSYEKL. This CDR3 region has 16 residues. The CDR3 nucleotides are TGCGCCAGCAGCCAAGAGTGGGGGGGCCTTTACAACGAGCAGTACTTC. Its translation is CASSQEWGGLYNEQYF.

J is TRBJ1-6 and V is TRBV7-2; 10 positions agree with TRBD1. Germline CDR1 SGHTA, CDR2 FQGNSA. There are 15 residues in the CDR3. V shed 3 bases and J 7 bases; nucleotides not matched to a gene: 3. The CDR3 nucleotides are TGTGCCAGCAGCTTTGAGGGACAGGGGAATTCACCCCTCCACTTT. This encodes CASSFEGQGNSPLHF.

The V and J genes are TRBV4-3 and TRBJ1-2, with 10 nucleotides matching TRBD1. Germline V gene sequence: CDR1 LGHNA, CDR2 YSLEER. The CDR3 sequence is 14 residues long. V lost 1 base to trimming and J lost 5 bases; unmatched junction nucleotides: 1. In nucleotides, the CDR3 is TGCGCCAGCAGCCAAGGGACAGGGGGTTATGGCTACACCTTC. It is translated as CASSQGTGGYGYTF.

The chain employs TRBV28 and TRBJ1-5, with TRBD1 as a possible D gene (5 bases). There are 17 residues in the CDR3. V lost 6 bases and J lost 6, with 24 bases in between. CDR1 is MDHEN and CDR2 is SYDVKM in the germline V gene. The CDR3 protein is CASRAGRVRAAGQPQHF. The CDR3 DNA reads as TGTGCCAGCAGGGCAGGGAGGGTTCGAGCGGCAGGTCAGCCCCAGCATTTT.

Here the CDR3 reads CASSVSYEQYF. Here the CDR3 DNA reads TGCGCCAGCAGTGTTAGTTACGAGCAGTACTTC. The chain employs TRBV10-1 and TRBJ2-7; D not certain. CDR1 and CDR2 (germline): WNHNN, SYGVQD (reference sequence). The CDR3 is 11 amino acids. Trimming cost V 4 bases and J 4 bases, with 5 bases left between them.

V is TRBV30 and J is TRBJ2-7, with D hard to call. V dropped 5 bases and J dropped 4 bases, with 18 bases sitting between them. CDR1 and CDR2 from the germline V gene are GTSNPN and SVGIG (reference sequence). CDR3 length: 14 residues. The CDR3 sequence is CAWALDLSRYEQYF. In nucleotides, the CDR3 is TGTGCCTGGGCCCTAGACTTATCGCGATACGAGCAGTACTTC.

The chain recombines TRBV7-3 with TRBJ2-1; maybe TRBD1 (6 bases). The CDR3 covers 16 residues. Germline V gene sequence: CDR1 SGHTA, CDR2 FQGTGA. V lost 3 bases to trimming and J lost 0 bases, with 12 bases between them. The CDR3 nucleotides read TGTGCCAGCAGCTTTTCCGGACAGAGCTCCTACAATGAGCAGTTCTTC. Amino acid sequence: CASSFSGQSSYNEQFF.

The V call is TRBV16, the J call TRBJ1-5; maybe TRBD1 (5 bases). Germline V gene lookup returns CDR1 KGHSY and CDR2 FQNENV. Trimming cost V 4 bases and J 7 bases, with 11 bases left between them. CDR3 length: 13 amino acids. The CDR3 sequence: CASSPLTDQPQHF. The CDR3 DNA sequence: TGTGCCAGCAGCCCCCTGACAGACCAGCCCCAGCATTTT.

The V gene is TRBV7-9, the J gene TRBJ1-2, with no clear D. This CDR3 is built from 12 residues. V gave up 1 base and J gave up 4 bases, with 4 bases separating them. Germline CDR1 SEHNR, CDR2 FQNEAQ (reference sequence). CDR3 sequence reads: CASSLGLYGYTF. The CDR3 DNA sequence: TGTGCCAGCAGCTTAGGGCTCTATGGCTACACCTTC.

V gene TRBV6-5 combines with J gene TRBJ1-6; D not certain. The germline CDR1 and CDR2 sequences are MNHEY and SVGAGI. CDR3 size: 12 residues. Trimming removed 11 bases from V and 7 bases from J, with 12 bases in between. The CDR3 region is CAAGRRNSPLHF. Here the CDR3 DNA reads TGTGCCGCCGGGAGGCGGAATTCACCCCTCCACTTT.

V and J are TRBV9 and TRBJ2-5; a possible D gene is TRBD2 (5 bases). This CDR3 contains 15 residues. V shed 0 bases and J shed 9 bases, with 18 bases lying between them. Germline V lookup: CDR1 SGDLS, CDR2 YYNGEE. This CDR3 is CASSVAPAGGEPQYF. Here the CDR3 DNA reads TGTGCCAGCAGCGTAGCCCCCGCAGGTGGGGAGCCCCAGTACTTC. Combining the CDR3 with reference TRBV9 and TRBJ2-5 gives the whole variable domain DSGVTQTPKHLITATGQRVTLRCSPRSGDLSVYWYQQSLDQGLQFLIQYYNGEERAKGNILERFSAQQFPDLHSELNLSSLELGDSALYFCASSVAPAGGEPQYFGPGTRLLVL.

This chain connects TRBV5-1 to TRBJ1-2, with D hard to call. The germline V gene has CDR1 SGHRS and CDR2 YFSETQ. V was clipped by 6 bases and J by 1 base, with 13 bases between them. CDR3 length: 14 residues. CDR3 coding DNA: TGCGCCAGCACGGCGTGGGCAAATAACTATGGCTACACCTTC. Protein product: CASTAWANNYGYTF.

The gene calls are TRBV28 and TRBJ1-4; the D is unclear. Germline CDR1 is MDHEN and CDR2 is SYDVKM. The germline V and J ends were trimmed by 3 bases and 2 bases, with 7 bases remaining between them. CDR3 length: 14 amino acids. CDR3 in amino acids: CASSFVSTNEKLFF. The CDR3 region has the DNA TGTGCCAGCAGTTTCGTGTCCACTAATGAAAAACTGTTTTTT.

The V gene is TRBV29-1, the J gene TRBJ2-2; 14 bases match TRBD2. This CDR3 has 15 residues. CDR1 is SQVTM and CDR2 is ANQGSEA in the germline V gene. Unmatched junction bases numbered 5, after V lost 7 bases and J lost 4 bases. The chain's CDR3 is CSAGGLAGVTGELFF. The DNA for the CDR3 is TGCAGCGCTGGGGGACTAGCGGGAGTCACCGGGGAGCTGTTTTTT.

V is TRBV11-2 and J is TRBJ1-1; 7 bases align to TRBD1. Germline CDR1 is SGHAT and CDR2 is FQNNGV. This CDR3 spans 15 amino acids. After removal of 4 bases from V and 2 bases from J, the junction contained 7 bases not matched to a gene. In DNA, the CDR3 is TGTGCCAGCAGCTACACCACAGGGGTTAACACTGAAGCTTTCTTT. Residues: CASSYTTGVNTEAFF.

The V call is TRBV2, the J call TRBJ2-7; D gene ambiguous. The CDR3 is 13 residues long. V was trimmed by 8 bases and J by 1 base, leaving 12 bases between them. The germline V gene encodes CDR1 SNHLY and CDR2 FYNNEI. The DNA for the CDR3 is TGTGCCAGCCTCGCCTGGCAGTCCTACGAGCAGTACTTC. Amino acids: CASLAWQSYEQYF.

The rearrangement joins TRBV29-1 to TRBJ1-3, with unresolved D. Trimming took 1 base from V and 5 from J, leaving 9 bases between them. Germline-derived CDR1 and CDR2 are SQVTM and ANQGSEA. CDR3 length: 13 residues. CDR3 in amino acids: CSVEGATRNTIYF. DNA of the CDR3: TGCAGCGTTGAAGGGGCTACCAGAAACACCATATATTTT.

The chain has TRBV29-1 and TRBJ2-2; 8 bases are a match to TRBD2. J gave up 7 bases and V 4 bases, and 11 bases lay outside the gene matches. Germline V gene data show CDR1 as SQVTM and CDR2 as ANQGSEA. The CDR3 covers 15 residues. This CDR3 is CSVGSSGSAGGELFF. The CDR3 region has the DNA TGCAGCGTTGGGTCCAGCGGGAGTGCGGGCGGGGAGCTGTTTTTT.

The chain combines TRBV5-1 with TRBJ2-1; 8 nucleotides agree with TRBD1. Trimming removed 5 bases from V and 6 bases from J; junction bases left unmatched: 10. This CDR3 is built from 15 residues. The germline gives CDR1 SGHRS, CDR2 YFSETQ. CDR3: CASRIGQGGFNEQFF. The DNA for the CDR3 is TGCGCCAGCAGAATCGGACAGGGTGGATTCAATGAGCAGTTCTTC. The variable domain in full, with the rest retrieved from reference TRBV5-1 and TRBJ2-1, is KAGVTQTPRYLIKTRGQQVTLSCSPISGHRSVSWYQQTPGQGLQFLFEYFSETQRNKGNFPGRFSGRQFSNSRSEMNVSTLELGDSALYLCASRIGQGGFNEQFFGPGTRLTVL.

This clone was seen a handful of times. The V and J genes are TRBV2 and TRBJ2-3, with no clear D. V shed 7 bases and J shed 1 base, with 18 bases lying between them. The germline gives CDR1 SNHLY, CDR2 FYNNEI. The CDR3 loop spans 16 amino acids. CDR3 nucleotide sequence: TGTGCCAGCACCGCTCCCTCGGGTTCTCGCACAGATACGCAGTATTTT. It codes for CASTAPSGSRTDTQYF.

This clone turned up a few times. This rearrangement joins TRBV19 to TRBJ1-2, with 7 bases fitting TRBD1. Germline V gene sequence: CDR1 LNHDA, CDR2 SQIVND (reference sequence). V lost 4 bases to trimming and J lost 4 bases; unmatched junction nucleotides: 9. CDR3 length: 15 residues. The CDR3 sequence: CASSKTGTALYGYTF. The CDR3 region has the DNA TGTGCCAGTAGTAAGACCGGGACAGCCCTCTATGGCTACACCTTC.

This clone has just a few counts. The genes are TRBV4-3 and TRBJ2-1; a possible D gene is TRBD2 (6 bases). CDR3 length: 15 residues. Germline V lookup: CDR1 LGHNA, CDR2 YSLEER. V lost 1 base, J lost 6 bases, and 13 bases lay in between. CDR3 sequence: CASSQVLSGPNEQFF. The CDR3 bases are TGCGCCAGCAGCCAAGTTCTTAGCGGCCCCAATGAGCAGTTCTTC.

To note about this clone: At one end, the junction sequence differs from germline, possibly due to a read error. V is TRBV7-9 and J is TRBJ2-4; 11 bases are shared with TRBD1. Germline values: CDR1 SEHNR, CDR2 FQNEAQ (reference sequence). The CDR3 is 15 amino acids. CDR3 loop: CSSSSFGTGGNIQYF. The CDR3 DNA sequence: TGTTCCAGCAGCTCGTTCGGGACAGGGGGAAACATTCAGTACTTC.

The chain carries TRBV30 and TRBJ2-1; 9 bases fit TRBD1. CDR3 size: 21 residues. From germline, CDR1 is GTSNPN and CDR2 SVGIG (reference sequence). Trimming took 2 bases from V and 0 from J; bases not matched to a gene: 20. Here the CDR3 reads CAWSTITRDRAVLSSYNEQFF. DNA for the CDR3: TGTGCCTGGAGTACAATAACCCGGGACAGGGCGGTTTTGAGCTCCTACAATGAGCAGTTCTTC.

There are a few counts of this clone. The V and J genes are TRBV27 and TRBJ2-7; 12 bases match TRBD2. Germline CDR1 and CDR2: MNHEY and SMNVEV (reference sequence). V shed 0 bases, J shed 5 bases, and the junction held 17 bases outside the gene matches. The CDR3 is 20 residues long. The CDR3: CASSLSIPPPTSGRLHEQYF. CDR3 DNA: TGTGCCAGCAGTTTATCGATCCCTCCTCCGACTAGCGGGAGATTACACGAGCAGTACTTC.

The J gene is TRBJ2-3, the V gene TRBV2; maybe TRBD2 (5 bases). Germline CDR1 SNHLY, CDR2 FYNNEI. The CDR3 covers 13 residues. Trimming took off 8 bases at V and 8 bases at J, with 17 bases between the two ends. CDR3 region: CASFRDRGATQYF. In DNA, the CDR3 is TGTGCCAGCTTCCGAGACCGGGGAGCTACGCAGTATTTT.

A remark on this clone: At one end, the junction sequence differs from germline, possibly due to a read error. As DNA, the CDR3 is TGTTCCAGCAGCTTAGCGTGGGCAGGGGGTAATGAAAAACTGTTTTTT. Translating it yields CSSSLAWAGGNEKLFF. The chain couples TRBV7-9 to TRBJ1-4, with 7 positions matching TRBD1. The CDR3 has 16 amino acids. Germline CDR1 reads SEHNR; CDR2 reads FQNEAQ (reference sequence).

The V gene is TRBV7-2, the J gene TRBJ1-4; 9 nucleotides line up with TRBD1. The CDR3 sequence is 14 residues long. The germline CDR1 and CDR2 sequences are SGHTA and FQGNSA. V lost 5 bases and J lost 7; bases outside the gene matches: 5. The CDR3 sequence: CASSPGTGFEKLFF. The CDR3 DNA follows: TGTGCCAGCAGCCCCGGGACAGGGTTTGAAAAACTGTTTTTT.

This clone was found once. V gene TRBV10-3 combines with J gene TRBJ2-5; possible D gene TRBD2, 6 bases. Trimming stripped 6 bases from V and 0 bases from J, with 8 bases between. Germline-derived CDR1 and CDR2 are ENHRY and SYGVKD. The CDR3 is made up of 13 amino acids. The CDR3 coding sequence is TGTGCCATCAGGGGAGGAAACCAAGAGACCCAGTACTTC. Protein sequence: CAIRGGNQETQYF.